This T cell receptor beta chain was retrieved from a study of OX40 agonist ivuxolimab in advanced cancers. In the study overall: Eligibility rules accepted prior anti-PD-1, anti-PD-L1 or anti-CTLA-4 therapy, and around 40% had some. Three patients, one with hepatocellular carcinoma and two with cutaneous melanoma, achieved partial responses.

Whole-study results and caveats: At doses 0.1 to 3.0 mg/kg, CD4+ and CD8+ clones expanded. In general, CD8+ T cells held more expanded clones than CD4+ did, on average.

Using immunoSEQ multiplex PCR, the repertoire was profiled, and TCRdb retains in-frame clones only, with some absent. Here the sample spans tens of thousands of clones, roughly 84% being singletons. Regarding this clone: Its antigen is as yet unknown.

CDR1 and CDR2 from the germline V gene are LGHNT and FRNRAP. The CDR3 totals 13 residues. With 4 bases clipped from V and 6 bases from J, the junction kept 3 bases outside the gene matches. Here the sequenced sample was CD4+ or CD8+ T cells sorted from blood, taken in a trial of the OX40 agonist ivuxolimab. This chain joins TRBV12-5 and TRBJ1-1; 9 bases match TRBD1. The sequence was collected from an adult with an advanced solid tumor such as melanoma, head and neck, liver or kidney cancer. The CDR3: CASGSGQGAEAFF. CDR3 DNA: TGTGCTAGTGGTTCGGGACAGGGAGCTGAAGCTTTCTTT.